This is a list of T cell receptor beta chains from one sample in a study of cytomegalovirus exposure and HLA in healthy donors. Data came from immunoSEQ multiplex PCR; TCRdb stores just in-frame clones and leaves some out. The repertoire has under 200,000 clones, about 86% of them found once; the top ten carry less than 0.4%. Input material: PBMCs. The receptors derive from a woman in her twenties or thirties in good health and CMV-seronegative. Each CDR3 is given with its conserved first and last residue. Each record gives: V gene, CDR3 protein.

TRBV16	CASSPRSSGRGYEQFF
TRBV28	CASIPGLSNYGYTF
TRBV5-4	CASRSTTGPPNEQFF
TRBV10-3	CAISDPGQGSMYEQFF
TRBV19	CASSIGSRGQPQHF
TRBV5-1	CASSLGANYGYTF
TRBV11-2	CASSTIRDRGAYEQYF
TRBV29-1	CSVGEGWGLTGELFF
TRBV4-1	CASSHQTGTGMINEQFF
TRBV11-3	CASSLGGRDTQYF
TRBV15	CATSTRPGLFPNEKLFF
TRBV28	CASRSFGQDYNEQFF
TRBV28	CVSAPDLTYEQYF
TRBV2	CASSDPGGRDNEQFF
TRBV7-9	CASSLPDREDGKLFF
TRBV28	CASGTSGSSYNSPLHF
TRBV18	CASSPFGRGNEQFF
TRBV6-6	CASSWGSYYEQYF
TRBV18	CASSPRTDNEQFF
TRBV7-3	CASSLTGIGANVLTF
TRBV27	CASTRGGANTDTQYF
TRBV5-1	CASSLAGQVYPPLHF
TRBV19	CASARDRAGNTEAFF
TRBV30	CAWSVLSGGEQFF
TRBV10-1	CASSESTGHRSEQYF
TRBV6-6	CASSPRDRGNQPQHF
TRBV18	CASSLGQTSSREQYF
TRBV28	CASFATGGPPSGNTIYF
TRBV9	CASSVATGHDGGEQYF
TRBV28	CASSPRRRNTEAFF
TRBV28	CASSRRRDFTDTQYF
TRBV7-3	CASSLNRGAGTGELFF
TRBV6-5	CASGRNEQYF
TRBV6-1	CASRGVTYEQYF
TRBV28	CASSLVGGGSYNEQFF
TRBV19	CASTEGVDTDTQYF
TRBV6-6	CASSYEGGTEAFF
TRBV5-1	CASSREGSSYNEQFF
TRBV7-3	CASSHRGGGNEQFF
TRBV15	CATSYLRGRETQYF